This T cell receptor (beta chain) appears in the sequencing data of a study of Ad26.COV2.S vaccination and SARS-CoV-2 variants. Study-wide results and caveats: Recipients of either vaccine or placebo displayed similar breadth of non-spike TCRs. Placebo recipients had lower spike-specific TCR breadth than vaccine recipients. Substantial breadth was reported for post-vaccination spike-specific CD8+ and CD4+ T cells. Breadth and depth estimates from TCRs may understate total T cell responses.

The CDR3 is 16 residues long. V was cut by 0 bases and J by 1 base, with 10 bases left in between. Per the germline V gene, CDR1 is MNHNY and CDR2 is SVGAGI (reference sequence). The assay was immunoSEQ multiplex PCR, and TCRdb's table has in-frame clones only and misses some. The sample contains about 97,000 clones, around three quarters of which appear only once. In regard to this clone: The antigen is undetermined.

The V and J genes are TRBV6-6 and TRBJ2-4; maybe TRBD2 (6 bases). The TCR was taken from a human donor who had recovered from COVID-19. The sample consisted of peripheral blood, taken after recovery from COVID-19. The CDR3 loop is CASSYSTAGAKNIQYF. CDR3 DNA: TGTGCCAGCAGTTACTCGACGGCGGGGGCCAAAAACATTCAGTACTTC.